The 9 T cell receptor beta chains below were found in one sample sequenced in a study of control samples from healthy donors and cancer patients. The method was immunoSEQ multiplex PCR; TCRdb's version includes in-frame clones alone and lacks a portion of them. The sample records approximately 46,000 clones, roughly 86% being singletons. The material sequenced was PBMCs. These receptors were taken from a woman aged 60-75 years with lung cancer.

The chain has TRBV7-3 and TRBJ2-1; D possibly corresponds to TRBD2 (5 bases). There are 15 residues in the CDR3. CDR1 is SGHTA and CDR2 is FQGTGA in the germline V gene. Trimming pared 2 bases from V and 3 bases from J, leaving 11 bases between. The CDR3 DNA reads TGTGCCAGCAGCTTATGGACTGGAGACTACAATGAGCAGTTCTTC. It translates to CASSLWTGDYNEQFF.

The gene calls are TRBV2 and TRBJ2-7, with 9 bases fitting TRBD1. Germline V gene lookup returns CDR1 SNHLY and CDR2 FYNNEI. V was pared by 6 bases and J by 9 bases, with 3 bases of the junction left unmatched. The CDR3 is 11 residues long. The CDR3 coding sequence is TGTGCCAGCAGGGAACAGGGGGCGCAGTACTTC. It encodes CASREQGAQYF. Full variable domain (missing parts from reference TRBV2 and TRBJ2-7): EPEVTQTPSHQVTQMGQEVILRCVPISNHLYFYWYRQILGQKVEFLVSFYNNEISEKSEIFDDQFSVERPDGSNFTLKIRSTKLEDSAMYFCASREQGAQYFGPGTRLTVT.

The chain couples TRBV10-3 to TRBJ1-2; the D is unclear. V lost 2 bases and J 0 bases, leaving 13 bases between the germline ends. CDR3 length: 16 residues. The V gene's germline CDR1 is ENHRY and CDR2 SYGVKD. CDR3 loop: CAISETASRANYGYTF. In DNA, the CDR3 is TGTGCCATCAGTGAGACGGCCAGCCGAGCTAACTATGGCTACACCTTC.

The CDR3 DNA reads TGTGCCAGCAGTGAATGGACTAGCGGCTACAATGAGCAGTTCTTC. Residues: CASSEWTSGYNEQFF. The chain recombines TRBV6-1 with TRBJ2-1; the match to TRBD2 covers 10 bases. This CDR3 spans 15 amino acids. The germline V gene encodes CDR1 MNHNS and CDR2 SASEGT. The J segment lost 3 bases and the V segment lost 2 bases, leaving 1 base of the junction unmatched.

The chain employs TRBV7-9 and TRBJ1-2; 10 positions match TRBD1. CDR3 length equals 14 residues. V lost 5 bases to trimming and J lost 4 bases; unmatched junction nucleotides: 4. Germline V gene lookup returns CDR1 SEHNR and CDR2 FQNEAQ (reference sequence). CDR3 sequence reads: CASSGRTGGYGYTF. The CDR3 DNA is TGTGCCAGCAGCGGCAGGACAGGGGGCTATGGCTACACCTTC.

V is TRBV6-5 and J is TRBJ2-5; possible D gene TRBD1, 6 bases. CDR3 length equals 14 residues. Per the germline V gene, CDR1 is MNHEY and CDR2 is SVGAGI. V lost 7 bases, J lost 7 bases, and 19 bases lay in between. Here the CDR3 reads CASNRQGLRSTQYF. The CDR3 DNA reads TGTGCCAGCAATCGTCAGGGGCTCAGATCGACCCAGTACTTC.

The rearrangement links TRBV5-6 to TRBJ1-1; D perhaps matches TRBD1 (5 bases). Germline V gene sequence: CDR1 SGHDT, CDR2 YYEEEE. This CDR3 is 13 amino acids long. V was shortened by 4 bases and J by 3 bases, with 10 bases between the two germline ends. This CDR3 is CASSKQGYTEAFF. CDR3 bases: TGTGCCAGCAGCAAGCAGGGCTACACTGAAGCTTTCTTT.

The chain uses TRBV27 and TRBJ2-5, with D possibly being TRBD1 (6 bases). Trimming took off 3 bases at V and 5 bases at J, with 19 bases between the two ends. The germline V gene encodes CDR1 MNHEY and CDR2 SMNVEV (reference sequence). The CDR3 runs to 16 residues. The CDR3 bases are TGTGCCAGCAGTTTGGCCTCTGGGGGCTCTACGGAGACCCAGTACTTC. Translating it yields CASSLASGGSTETQYF.

The chain links TRBV5-1 to TRBJ2-7, with D possibly matching TRBD1 (6 bases). This CDR3 region has 14 residues. Between the trimmed V and J ends, which lost 0 bases and 2 bases, there was a span of 9 bases. The germline CDR1 and CDR2 sequences are SGHRS and YFSETQ. The CDR3 bases are TGCGCCAGCAGCTTGGTACAGGGTCCCTACGAGCAGTACTTC. This translates into CASSLVQGPYEQYF.